The entry below describes one T cell receptor (beta chain). Using immunoSEQ multiplex PCR, the repertoire was profiled, and TCRdb retains in-frame clones only, with some absent. Of some 90,000 clones in the sample, more than 65% were seen once. This sample stems from a study of blood T cell repertoires in COVID-19. Overall study: Italy, Spain and the United States were the sources of the convalescent and acute COVID-19 samples.

CDR3 size: 15 residues. Germline lookup yields CDR1 SQVTM and CDR2 ANQGSEA. V was pared by 4 bases and J by 0 bases, with 16 bases between. The sequence came from a man in his sixties with acute or convalescent COVID-19. The source material was peripheral blood. The rearrangement joins TRBV29-1 to TRBJ2-7; D call uncertain. The DNA of the CDR3 is TGCAGCGTTGGCTCCCAGCGCGCGAACTCCTACGAGCAGTACTTC. It encodes CSVGSQRANSYEQYF.